Listed below are T cell receptor beta chains from one sample, sequenced in a study of STAT5B mutations in CD4+ large granular lymphocyte leukemia. Assay: immunoSEQ multiplex PCR; the TCRdb copy retains only in-frame clones and omits some. Among about 35,000 clones listed, roughly two thirds were seen once. The material sequenced was CD4+ T cells from blood buffy coats. The source of these receptors is a human donor in good health. The CDR3 runs from the conserved cysteine through the conserved F or W. D genes are given only for firm matches. Not all rows give a size; the values are once, few, many and, for expanded clones, a class.

j_gene,d_gene,v_gene,abundance,CDR3aa,CDR3nt
TRBJ2-2,.,TRBV29-1,.,CSVEASGGTGELFF,TGCAGCGTTGAAGCCTCAGGTGGAACCGGGGAGCTGTTTTTT
TRBJ1-2,TRBD1,TRBV5-1,.,CASSSGQGFGYTF,TGCGCCAGCAGCTCAGGACAGGGGTTTGGCTACACCTTC
TRBJ1-2,.,TRBV10-3,.,CAISGRQDHYGYTF,TGTGCCATCAGTGGACGACAGGACCACTATGGCTACACCTTC
TRBJ1-1,.,TRBV10-1,few,CASSENPQVNTEAFF,TGCGCCAGCAGTGAAAATCCCCAAGTGAACACTGAAGCTTTCTTT
TRBJ2-3,TRBD2,TRBV5-1,.,CASSLVTSGAEQYF,TGCGCCAGCAGCTTGGTGACTAGCGGGGCAGAGCAGTATTTT
TRBJ2-7,.,TRBV5-5,.,CASSLPDPGQQYF,TGTGCCAGCAGTCTCCCCGATCCGGGACAACAGTACTTC
TRBJ1-6,.,TRBV27,.,CASSFRGLGNSPLHF,TGTGCCAGCAGTTTCCGGGGACTCGGGAATTCACCCCTCCACTTT
TRBJ1-1,TRBD1,TRBV6-1,few,CATIDRGSVMKAFF,TGTGCCACCATAGACAGGGGGTCCGTAATGAAGGCTTTCTTT
TRBJ2-1,.,TRBV7-2,.,CASSLAGGAAEQFF,TGTGCCAGCAGCTTAGCGGGGGGGGCTGCTGAGCAGTTCTTC
TRBJ2-1,TRBD2,TRBV7-8,.,CASSFSGGSYNEQFF,TGTGCCAGCAGCTTTAGCGGGGGCTCCTACAATGAGCAGTTCTTC
TRBJ2-1,.,TRBV7-3,.,CASSLIGGAGREQFF,TGTGCCAGCAGCTTAATAGGGGGGGCCGGTCGTGAGCAGTTCTTC
TRBJ2-7,TRBD1,TRBV6-5,.,CASSYAQQGVAYEQYF,TGTGCCAGCAGTTATGCCCAACAGGGGGTGGCCTACGAGCAGTACTTC
TRBJ2-3,.,TRBV5-1,.,CASSLGLRDSISTDTQYF,TGCGCCAGCAGCTTGGGCCTCCGGGACTCAATTAGCACAGATACGCAGTATTTT
TRBJ1-1,.,TRBV19,few,CASRPPKVKPEAFF,TGTGCCAGTAGACCTCCCAAGGTGAAGCCTGAAGCTTTCTTT
TRBJ2-1,TRBD2,TRBV7-2,.,CASSLITGGTYNEQFF,TGTGCCAGCAGCTTAATAACGGGGGGGACCTACAATGAGCAGTTCTTC
TRBJ1-2,.,TRBV15,.,CATSRDLGGDYGYTF,TGTGCCACCAGCAGAGATCTAGGGGGTGACTATGGCTACACCTTC
TRBJ2-3,.,TRBV6-6,.,CASSGGTAGLDTQYF,TGTGCCAGCAGTGGGGGGACAGCTGGGTTAGATACGCAGTATTTT
TRBJ1-1,.,TRBV5-1,.,CASSLSWAAGTEAFF,TGCGCCAGCAGCTTGTCGTGGGCGGCAGGCACTGAAGCTTTCTTT
TRBJ2-2,.,TRBV18,.,CASSLNPRGNTGELFF,TGTGCCAGCTCACTGAACCCCAGGGGTAACACCGGGGAGCTGTTTTTT
TRBJ1-1,.,TRBV6-1,.,CASRRTEKNTEAFF,TGTGCCAGCAGACGCACAGAAAAGAACACTGAAGCTTTCTTT
TRBJ2-1,TRBD1,TRBV7-8,.,CASGRDRQFF,TGTGCCAGCGGCCGGGACAGGCAGTTCTTC
TRBJ1-5,.,TRBV19,few,CASSMGNSNQPQHF,TGTGCCAGTAGTATGGGGAATAGCAATCAGCCCCAGCATTTT
TRBJ2-7,.,TRBV11-2,.,CASSLVSRSLGPYEQYF,TGTGCCAGCAGCTTAGTTTCCAGGTCTCTGGGGCCCTACGAGCAGTACTTC
TRBJ2-3,.,TRBV6-4,.,CASSVEGTAGADTQYF,TGTGCCAGCAGTGTTGAGGGGACAGCGGGGGCAGATACGCAGTATTTT
TRBJ1-5,TRBD1,TRBV7-2,.,CASSLFTGAVQPQHF,TGTGCCAGCAGCTTATTTACAGGGGCGGTTCAGCCCCAGCATTTT
TRBJ1-5,.,TRBV10-1,few,CASSESMEGRGEDQPQHF,TGCGCCAGCAGTGAGTCGATGGAGGGCAGGGGCGAGGATCAGCCCCAGCATTTT
TRBJ1-1,.,TRBV12-5,.,CASGFQPLGTEAFF,TGTGCTAGTGGTTTTCAGCCCCTTGGCACTGAAGCTTTCTTT
TRBJ2-1,.,TRBV18,.,CASSPPSGSGNEQFF,TGTGCCAGCTCACCACCCTCGGGGTCGGGCAATGAGCAGTTCTTC
TRBJ1-1,TRBD1,TRBV19,few,CASSVDRGLEAFF,TGTGCCAGTAGTGTGGACAGGGGCTTAGAAGCTTTCTTT
TRBJ1-4,.,TRBV5-1,.,CASSLMEGGNEKLFF,TGCGCCAGCAGTCTTATGGAGGGCGGTAATGAAAAACTGTTTTTT
TRBJ1-1,.,TRBV28,.,CASSLWGGFSTEAFF,TGTGCCAGCAGTTTATGGGGGGGGTTCAGCACTGAAGCTTTCTTT
TRBJ1-3,TRBD1,TRBV11-3,.,CASSPNRGFSGNTIYF,TGTGCCAGCAGCCCCAACAGGGGTTTTTCTGGAAACACCATATATTTT
TRBJ1-1,.,TRBV5-1,.,CASSLRAENTEAFF,TGCGCCAGCAGCTTAAGGGCAGAGAACACTGAAGCTTTCTTT
TRBJ1-1,.,TRBV13,few,CASSLPRTEAFF,TGTGCCAGCAGCTTGCCCCGGACTGAAGCTTTCTTT
TRBJ1-2,.,TRBV28,.,CASSTPYGYTF,TGTGCCAGCAGTACACCTTATGGCTACACCTTC
TRBJ2-7,.,TRBV29-1,.,CSVESPSYEQYF,TGCAGCGTTGAGAGCCCGTCCTACGAGCAGTACTTC
TRBJ1-4,.,TRBV7-2,.,CASSLEGEKLFF,TGTGCCAGCAGCTTAGAAGGTGAAAAACTGTTTTTT
TRBJ2-3,TRBD1,TRBV7-9,.,CASRSGTGIDTQYF,TGTGCCAGCAGATCCGGGACAGGGATAGATACGCAGTATTTT
TRBJ1-1,TRBD1,TRBV7-3,.,CASSSSSGTGNTEAFF,TGTGCCAGCAGCTCCTCCTCCGGGACAGGGAACACTGAAGCTTTCTTT
TRBJ1-1,.,TRBV7-3,few,CASSQDRDTEAFF,TGTGCCAGCAGCCAGGACAGAGACACTGAAGCTTTCTTT
TRBJ1-3,.,TRBV28,once,CASFGNTIYF,TGTGCCAGTTTCGGAAACACCATATATTTT
TRBJ1-2,.,TRBV28,once,CASSLVHYGYTF,TGTGCCAGCAGCCTCGTTCACTATGGCTACACCTTC